The sequence of this TCR beta chain was determined in a study of STAT5B mutations in CD4+ large granular lymphocyte leukemia. Assay used: immunoSEQ multiplex PCR; TCRdb lists only in-frame clones, some missing. This repertoire shows about 33,000 clones, about 74% found once; its top ten account for approximately 0.29%. Findings of the study overall: Compared with healthy controls (2/35), patient top clones favored TRBV06 (8/27).

Deletions cut 3 bases from V and 2 bases from J, with 8 bases between. The CDR3 spans 13 residues. The germline CDR1 and CDR2 sequences are SGHAT and FQNNGV. Turning to this clone: Its antigen remains unidentified.

The rearrangement joins TRBV11-2 to TRBJ2-7, with D possibly TRBD1 on 5 matching bases. This clonotype was sampled from a human donor in good health. The sample comprised CD4+ T cells from blood buffy coats. The CDR3 nucleotides read TGTGCCAGCAGCTTTGACAGTACCTACGAGCAGTACTTC. Translated: CASSFDSTYEQYF.